This TCR beta chain is from a study of cytomegalovirus exposure and HLA in healthy donors. Study-level information: Around 86 million unique TCRs, all from HLA-typed donors, were included in an early release of the data. Overall study findings and caveats: Most sequenced TCRs were rare (though some public TCRs occurred in many donors). Sequencing likely generated an artifact that appeared as a cluster of highly shared sequence variants. In a later analysis, HLA-associated beta chains showed higher expansion and lower generation probabilities than comparable chains.

Researchers ran the PCR with 60 Vbeta and 13 Jbeta primers. Here immunoSEQ multiplex PCR was the method, and the copy in TCRdb shows in-frame clones only, minus some. The sample lists about 190,000 clones; about 89% were seen once. As regards this clone: Its antigen remains unidentified.

The sample consisted of PBMCs. This TCR was recovered from a man younger than 45 in good health and CMV-seronegative.

The DNA of the CDR3 is TGTGCCAGCAGCTTAATGGCGGGGGTCTCCTATAATTCACCCCTCCACTTT. Translating gives CASSLMAGVSYNSPLHF. V usage is TRBV11-2 and J usage is TRBJ1-6, with D maybe TRBD1 (5 bases). This CDR3 has 17 residues. Trimming removed 2 bases from V and 0 bases from J, with 11 bases in between. Germline CDR1 reads SGHAT; CDR2 reads FQNNGV. Full variable domain (remainder filled in from reference TRBV11-2 and TRBJ1-6): EAGVAQSPRYKIIEKRQSVAFWCNPISGHATLYWYQQILGQGPKLLIQFQNNGVVDDSQLPKDRFSAERLKGVDSTLKIQPAKLEDSAVYLCASSLMAGVSYNSPLHFGNGTRLTVT.